Listed below are T cell receptor beta chains from one sample, sequenced in a study of PD-L1 blockade in urothelial cancer. Sequencing used immunoSEQ multiplex PCR; TCRdb keeps in-frame clones, though not all of them. The repertoire holds 45,000 to 60,000 clones, with 70% to 90% as singletons. The sequencing here drew on PBMCs, taken around atezolizumab (anti-PD-L1) treatment. These receptors came from a man aged 60 to 69 with urothelial cancer. Both conserved end residues are part of each CDR3. The D gene is left open where the match is weak. Some rows mark clone size as missing; the rest say once, few, many or name a class of expanded clone.

.	.	TRBV4-3	TRBJ2-5	CASSQELRGGETQYF	TGCGCCAGCAGCCAAGAATTAAGGGGGGGTGAGACCCAGTACTTC
.	.	TRBV10-2	TRBJ1-1	CASSDPGTTGRTEAFF	TGCGCCAGCAGTGACCCCGGGACAACTGGCCGCACTGAAGCTTTCTTT
TRBD2	.	TRBV5-1	TRBJ2-1	CASSSTGGGNSYNEQFF	TGCGCCAGCAGCTCCACCGGCGGGGGGAACTCCTACAATGAGCAGTTCTTC
TRBD1	.	TRBV30	TRBJ2-2	CAWDPTGGGGELFF	TGTGCCTGGGACCCGACAGGGGGGGGCGGGGAGCTGTTTTTT
TRBD1	.	TRBV2	TRBJ2-7	CATTPGGSTSYEQYF	TGTGCCACGACCCCAGGGGGCTCGACGTCCTACGAGCAGTACTTC
.	.	TRBV20-1	TRBJ2-3	CSASVPDTQYF	TGCAGTGCTTCAGTCCCAGATACGCAGTATTTT
.	.	TRBV7-2	TRBJ2-7	CASSHGQGGYEQYF	TGTGCCAGCAGCCACGGGCAGGGTGGGTACGAGCAGTACTTC
TRBD1	once	TRBV15	TRBJ1-4	CATSMGPGQGPRRANEKLFF	TGTGCCACCAGCATGGGTCCGGGACAGGGCCCTCGGCGAGCTAATGAAAAACTGTTTTTT
TRBD1	.	TRBV28	TRBJ2-3	CASSLGGTGADTQYF	TGTGCCAGCAGTTTAGGAGGGACAGGGGCAGATACGCAGTATTTT
TRBD1	.	TRBV25-1	TRBJ1-6	CASSEGGAGTGSSPLHF	TGTGCCAGCAGTGAGGGAGGGGCCGGGACAGGGAGTTCACCCCTCCACTTT
TRBD1	.	TRBV19	TRBJ1-2	CATGQGIGIGGYTF	TGTGCCACGGGACAGGGTATCGGAATTGGTGGCTACACCTTC
.	.	TRBV30	TRBJ1-3	CAWVSYSGNTIYF	TGTGCCTGGGTCAGTTACTCTGGAAACACCATATATTTT
TRBD1	few	TRBV19	TRBJ2-7	CASGDRVYEQYF	TGTGCCAGTGGGGACAGGGTCTACGAGCAGTACTTC
TRBD2	.	TRBV7-3	TRBJ2-3	CASSPYSGGTTDTQYF	TGTGCCAGCAGCCCTTATAGCGGGGGGACTACAGATACGCAGTATTTT
.	.	TRBV28	TRBJ1-5	CASSYTSNQPQHF	TGTGCCAGCAGTTACACTAGCAATCAGCCCCAGCATTTT
TRBD2	.	TRBV7-9	TRBJ2-1	CASSLTGGANNEQFF	TGTGCCAGCAGCTTGACCGGGGGGGCCAATAATGAGCAGTTCTTC
.	.	TRBV18	TRBJ2-1	CASSPVTRASVYNEQFF	TGTGCCAGCTCACCGGTAACTCGGGCTAGCGTCTACAATGAGCAGTTCTTC
.	.	TRBV5-3	TRBJ1-4	CAPSGDEKLFF	TGTGCTCCCTCAGGGGATGAAAAACTGTTTTTT
.	.	TRBV7-9	TRBJ2-1	CASSLLYNEQFF	TGTGCCAGCAGCTTACTCTACAATGAGCAGTTCTTC
.	.	TRBV5-5	TRBJ2-1	CASSLLPNNEQFF	TGTGCCAGCAGCTTGCTGCCTAACAATGAGCAGTTCTTC
TRBD1	once	TRBV14	TRBJ1-6	CASSPGGSPLHF	TGTGCCAGCAGCCCAGGGGGGTCACCCCTCCACTTT
.	.	TRBV28	TRBJ1-1	CASSPPGGLTEAFF	TGTGCCAGCAGTCCCCCCGGGGGGCTTACTGAAGCTTTCTTT
TRBD1	.	TRBV6-5	TRBJ1-2	CASSYGLGGQGSGYTF	TGTGCCAGCAGTTACGGTCTGGGGGGACAGGGATCTGGCTACACCTTC
TRBD1	.	TRBV6-1	TRBJ2-4	CASRTGTGVKDIQYF	TGTGCCAGCAGGACCGGGACAGGGGTGAAGGACATTCAGTACTTC
.	.	TRBV9	TRBJ2-7	CASSVGARGIHEQYF	TGTGCCAGCAGCGTAGGGGCAAGGGGGATCCACGAGCAGTACTTC
.	once	TRBV18	TRBJ2-4	CASSPPDRNIQYF	TGTGCCAGCTCACCACCCGACAGAAACATTCAGTACTTC
TRBD1	.	TRBV9	TRBJ2-1	CASSVTGEIYNEQFF	TGTGCCAGCAGCGTCACAGGGGAAATCTACAATGAGCAGTTCTTC
TRBD1	few	TRBV29-1	TRBJ1-2	CSVGTGDYGYTF	TGCAGCGTAGGGACAGGGGACTATGGCTACACCTTC
.	.	TRBV6-1	TRBJ2-3	CATTTGPSTDTQYF	TGTGCCACGACTACAGGGCCGTCCACAGATACGCAGTATTTT
TRBD2	.	TRBV5-1	TRBJ2-5	CASSSLAGGRETQYF	TGCGCCAGCAGCTCACTAGCGGGGGGGCGAGAGACCCAGTACTTC
.	.	TRBV15	TRBJ2-5	CATSRDQGFQETQYF	TGTGCCACCAGCAGAGATCAGGGGTTTCAAGAGACCCAGTACTTC
TRBD2	.	TRBV9	TRBJ2-5	CASSVARLAGVETQYF	TGTGCCAGCAGCGTAGCCCGACTAGCGGGGGTGGAGACCCAGTACTTC
TRBD1	.	TRBV11-2	TRBJ1-6	CASSSKDRHNSPLHF	TGTGCCAGCAGCTCCAAGGACAGGCATAATTCACCCCTCCACTTT
TRBD2	.	TRBV11-2	TRBJ2-2	CASSFNIGGGIDTGELFF	TGTGCCAGCAGCTTTAATATCGGGGGGGGCATCGACACCGGGGAGCTGTTTTTT
.	.	TRBV18	TRBJ1-4	CASSPAGEKLFF	TGTGCCAGCTCCCCCGCGGGCGAAAAACTGTTTTTT
.	.	TRBV28	TRBJ1-1	CASSSFMNTEAFF	TGTGCCAGCAGTTCGTTTATGAACACTGAAGCTTTCTTT
.	.	TRBV30	TRBJ2-7	CAWSNRNNYEQYF	TGTGCCTGGAGTAACAGAAATAACTACGAGCAGTACTTC
TRBD2	once	TRBV7-2	TRBJ2-1	CASSRSGGMTYNEQFF	TGTGCCAGCAGCCGAAGCGGGGGGATGACCTACAATGAGCAGTTCTTC
TRBD1	.	TRBV11-3	TRBJ2-3	CASSEGQITDTQYF	TGTGCCAGCAGCGAGGGACAGATCACAGATACGCAGTATTTT
TRBD2	.	TRBV7-3	TRBJ2-2	CASSRLSGGASGELFF	TGTGCCAGCAGCCGCCTTAGCGGGGGGGCCTCCGGGGAGCTGTTTTTT
.	once	TRBV10-2	TRBJ2-2	CASSERGGSGELFF	TGCGCCAGCAGTGAGCGAGGGGGATCGGGGGAGCTGTTTTTT
.	once	TRBV30	TRBJ1-1	CAWGYPRGGDLLPEAFF	TGTGCCTGGGGATACCCCAGGGGTGGGGATTTGCTACCTGAAGCTTTCTTT
.	.	TRBV16	TRBJ1-1	CASSQSIGQPNTEAFF	TGTGCCAGCAGCCAATCTATCGGACAGCCGAACACTGAAGCTTTCTTT
TRBD1	once	TRBV19	TRBJ1-5	CASSMGRGFGQPQHF	TGTGCCAGTAGTATGGGCAGGGGGTTTGGTCAGCCCCAGCATTTT
TRBD2	.	TRBV7-2	TRBJ2-3	CASSISGGADTQYF	TGTGCCAGCAGCATTAGCGGGGGGGCAGATACGCAGTATTTT
.	.	TRBV6-1	TRBJ1-1	CASSTTAPGTEAFF	TGTGCCAGCAGTACGACAGCCCCGGGCACTGAAGCTTTCTTT